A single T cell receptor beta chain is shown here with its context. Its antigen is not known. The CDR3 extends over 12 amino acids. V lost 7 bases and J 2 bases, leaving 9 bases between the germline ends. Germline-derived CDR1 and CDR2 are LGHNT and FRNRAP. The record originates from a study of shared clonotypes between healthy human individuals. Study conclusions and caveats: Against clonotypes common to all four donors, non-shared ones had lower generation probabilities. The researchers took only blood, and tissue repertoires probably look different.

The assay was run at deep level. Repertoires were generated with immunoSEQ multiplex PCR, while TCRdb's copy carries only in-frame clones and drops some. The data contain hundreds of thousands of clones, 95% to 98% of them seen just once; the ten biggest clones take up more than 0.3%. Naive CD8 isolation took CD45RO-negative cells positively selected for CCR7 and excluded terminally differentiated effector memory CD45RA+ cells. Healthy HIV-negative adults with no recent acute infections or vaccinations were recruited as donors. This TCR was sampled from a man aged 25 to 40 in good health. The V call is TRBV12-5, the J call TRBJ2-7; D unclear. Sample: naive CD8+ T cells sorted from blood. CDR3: CASALAPYEQYF. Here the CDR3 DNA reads TGTGCTAGTGCCTTGGCCCCCTACGAGCAGTACTTC.